The TCR beta chain under discussion was sequenced for a study of molecular identifiers for immune sequencing clone quantification. Germline V gives CDR1 SGHRS, CDR2 YFSETQ. The CDR3 sequence is 15 residues long. Trimming left V 0 bases short and J 0 bases short, with 10 bases between. Bulk TCR libraries were made with methods that had been previously described and with listed TCR primers. Each CDR3 protein gets one entry after TCRdb re-called the PCR reads with MiXCR. The sample records roughly 320,000 distinct CDR3 sequences, 20% to 25% being singletons. The origin of this receptor is a human donor in good health. Some libraries in this study had Jurkat cell RNA spiked in. The chain uses TRBV5-1 and TRBJ2-7; possibly TRBD1 for D (5 bases). Sequences were obtained from naive CD8+ T cells from blood, with Jurkat cell RNA spiked in. The subset is: FACS-sorted CD8+CD4-CCR7+CD45RA+ naive T cells. The CDR3 bases are TGCGCCAGCAGCTTGGCCCTGGACACCTCCTACGAGCAGTACTTC. It codes for CASSLALDTSYEQYF.